This TCR beta chain was recovered during a study of persistence of HIV-infected CD4 T cells. On the study more broadly: Blood samples, up to 180 mL, came from multiple time points, except two leukapheresis donors sampled once.

This was the immunoSEQ version 4 assay in survey mode. The data were produced by immunoSEQ multiplex PCR, yet TCRdb's version contains in-frame clones alone and is incomplete. The sample carries fewer than 50,000 clones, more than 85% recorded once. About this clone itself: Its antigen is not identified.

V was clipped by 7 bases and J by 0 bases, with 9 bases between them. CDR3 length equals 14 residues. Germline CDR1 and CDR2: SNHLY and FYNNEI. Anti-CD3/anti-CD28 beads served as a nonspecific positive control stimulus. Sorting selected CD4+ T cells upregulating both CD40 ligand and CD69. Anti-CD28/CD49d costimulation, CD40-blocking antibody and enfuvirtide were given to CD8-depleted PBMCs for roughly 19 hours. Notes on the study in general: TCR oligoclonality correlated with proviral oligoclonality in the same sorted populations. Degenerate expanded CDR3beta sequences were enriched among CMV- and Gag-responding cells.

This chain connects TRBV2 to TRBJ2-2; D is ambiguous. Source: CD4+ T cells sorted from PBMCs after roughly 18-hour stimulation, taken from a patient who received antiretroviral therapy. The sequence came from an adult man with HIV who was CMV-seropositive. As DNA, the CDR3 is TGTGCCAGCATGCGGCAGTCGAACACCGGGGAGCTGTTTTTT. This translates into CASMRQSNTGELFF.